Following are 14 T cell receptor beta chains from one sample sequenced in a study of cytomegalovirus exposure and HLA in healthy donors. The primer mix had 60 Vbeta and 13 Jbeta primers. Clones were read by immunoSEQ multiplex PCR, and TCRdb kept only the in-frame ones, dropping some. The data contain around 120,000 clones, around 70% of them singletons. Source material: PBMCs. These TCRs come from a woman aged 35 to 49 in good health and CMV-seronegative.

The chain recombines TRBV4-1 with TRBJ1-1; D uncertain. CDR1 is MGHRA and CDR2 is YSYEKL in the germline V gene. Trimming pared 2 bases from V and 0 bases from J, leaving 13 bases between. CDR3 length: 16 residues. The chain's CDR3 is CASSQFVTVMNTEAFF. In DNA form, the CDR3 reads TGCGCCAGCAGCCAATTCGTCACGGTCATGAACACTGAAGCTTTCTTT.

The chain employs TRBV5-4 and TRBJ2-1, with TRBD2 matching over 8 bases. This CDR3 region has 19 residues. V was pared by 1 base and J by 0 bases, with 12 bases of the junction left unmatched. Per the germline V gene, CDR1 is SGHNT and CDR2 is YYREEE (reference sequence). CDR3 sequence reads: CASSLPRGAGVYSYNEQFF. In DNA form, the CDR3 reads TGTGCCAGCAGCTTGCCGCGGGGAGCGGGGGTGTACTCCTACAATGAGCAGTTCTTC.

This clone was counted once. This sequence joins TRBV6-1 and TRBJ1-5; possible D gene TRBD1, 6 bases. Trimming removed 5 bases at V and 1 base at J, with 12 bases between. This CDR3 contains 15 residues. Per germline, CDR1 MNHNS and CDR2 SASEGT. The CDR3 DNA reads as TGTGCCAGCAGTCTTGACAGGCTAAGCAATCAGCCCCAGCATTTT. Translation: CASSLDRLSNQPQHF.

The chain combines TRBV7-2 with TRBJ1-2; tentative D call: TRBD1 (6 bases). V was shortened by 1 base and J by 10 bases, with 13 bases between the two germline ends. CDR1 is SGHTA, CDR2 FQGNSA, per germline. The CDR3 totals 13 residues. CDR3 in DNA: TGTGCCAGCAGCTTAGACAGGGTGCCGGCCTACACCTTC. Translation gives CASSLDRVPAYTF.

The rearrangement links TRBV4-3 to TRBJ2-1, with TRBD2 identical over 11 bases. Trimming at V came to 1 base and at J to 5 bases, leaving 10 bases not matched to a gene. Germline CDR1 is LGHNA and CDR2 is YSLEER. The CDR3 is 18 residues long. CDR3 sequence (DNA): TGCGCCAGCAGCCAAGTTATCGGGCTAGCGGGAGGAAACAATGAGCAGTTCTTC. Amino acid sequence: CASSQVIGLAGGNNEQFF.

This clone came up a few times. V is TRBV7-3 and J is TRBJ2-7; D is possibly TRBD1 (5 bases). Germline V gives CDR1 SGHTA, CDR2 FQGTGA. The CDR3 is 13 amino acids. The V and J ends lost 2 bases and 6 bases respectively, with 11 bases between them. CDR3 sequence: CASSLGAGSEQYF. The DNA for the CDR3 is TGTGCCAGCAGCTTAGGGGCAGGGTCCGAGCAGTACTTC.

This clone turned up a few times. The J gene is TRBJ2-7, the V gene TRBV7-2; D is ambiguous. There are 14 residues in the CDR3. The germline V and J ends were trimmed by 4 bases and 2 bases, with 12 bases remaining between them. Looked up from germline, CDR1 is SGHTA and CDR2 is FQGNSA. The CDR3 is CASSSPLEPYEQYF. In DNA, the CDR3 is TGTGCCAGCAGCTCACCTTTAGAACCCTACGAGCAGTACTTC.

The V call is TRBV9, the J call TRBJ2-6; 8 nucleotides line up with TRBD2. The CDR3 extends over 16 amino acids. With 3 bases clipped from V and 2 bases from J, the junction kept 4 bases outside the gene matches. The germline gives CDR1 SGDLS, CDR2 YYNGEE. CDR3 in amino acids: CASSGTRGAGANVLTF. The CDR3 coding sequence is TGTGCCAGCAGCGGAACGCGGGGGGCTGGGGCCAACGTCCTGACTTTC.

The rearrangement joins TRBV7-2 to TRBJ2-3, with TRBD2 matching 7 bases. Germline V gene lookup returns CDR1 SGHTA and CDR2 FQGNSA. The V segment lost 7 bases and the J segment 5 bases; nucleotides outside the gene matches: 3. The CDR3 consists of 12 residues. The CDR3 reads CASNPGGDTQYF. The CDR3 DNA is TGTGCCAGCAACCCGGGGGGAGATACGCAGTATTTT.

This clone was recorded only once. One end of the junction varies from germline; a read error may be responsible. The chain joins TRBV7-9 to TRBJ2-3; 8 bases match TRBD2. CDR1 SEHNR and CDR2 FQNEAQ come from the germline V gene (reference sequence). The CDR3 has 16 residues. The CDR3 reads CSSSQGLAGYTDTQYF. Here the CDR3 DNA reads TGTTCCAGCAGCCAAGGACTAGCTGGGTACACAGATACGCAGTATTTT. Full variable domain (outside the CDR3, taken from reference TRBV7-9 and TRBJ2-3): DTGVSQNPRHKITKRGQNVTFRCDPISEHNRLYWYRQTLGQGPEFLTYFQNEAQLEKSRLLSDRFSAERPKGSFSTLEIQRTEQGDSAMYLCSSSQGLAGYTDTQYFGPGTRLTVL.

V and J are TRBV15 and TRBJ2-5, with 12 bases that match TRBD2. Germline V gene lookup returns CDR1 LNHNV and CDR2 YYDKDF (reference sequence). V shed 4 bases, J shed 5 bases, and the junction held 14 bases outside the gene matches. This CDR3 spans 18 amino acids. The CDR3 DNA follows: TGTGCCACCAGCACTAGGAGGGCTAGCGGGAGGGAACGGGAGACCCAGTACTTC. Translating it yields CATSTRRASGRERETQYF.

The V and J genes are TRBV19 and TRBJ1-5, with D possibly TRBD1 on 6 matching bases. V was cut by 6 bases and J by 4 bases, with 16 bases left in between. This CDR3 region has 15 residues. Germline CDR1 and CDR2: LNHDA and SQIVND (reference sequence). The CDR3 loop is CASSPMDSLNQPQHF. CDR3 nucleotide sequence: TGTGCCAGTAGCCCAATGGACAGCCTAAATCAGCCCCAGCATTTT.

A single count supports this clone. The genes are TRBV9 and TRBJ1-2, with D unresolved. The CDR3 extends over 15 amino acids. In germline, CDR1 is SGDLS, CDR2 YYNGEE. Trimming cost V 3 bases and J 8 bases, with 20 bases left between them. Here the CDR3 reads CASSAEFSRRTGYTF. For the CDR3, the DNA is TGTGCCAGCAGCGCCGAGTTTAGCCGCAGAACCGGCTACACCTTC.

The chain joins TRBV30 to TRBJ1-5, with D maybe TRBD1 (5 bases). This CDR3 has 15 residues. The germline CDR1 and CDR2 sequences are GTSNPN and SVGIG (reference sequence). V lost 0 bases to trimming and J lost 6 bases, with 15 bases between them. CDR3 in DNA: TGTGCCTGGAGTGTATCCTTCGGGGGTACTCAGCCCCAGCATTTT. It specifies CAWSVSFGGTQPQHF.